Described below is a single T cell receptor beta chain sequence and its context. The sample is drawn from a study of blood T cell repertoires in COVID-19. Germline V gene data show CDR1 as LNHDA and CDR2 as SQIVND (reference sequence). The CDR3 covers 15 residues. J lost 5 bases, V lost 7 bases, and 12 bases had no gene match. Produced via immunoSEQ multiplex PCR; TCRdb's table is partial and in-frame only. This table holds about 35,000 clones, around 87% found once. The gene calls are TRBV19 and TRBJ2-7, with 9 bases aligning to TRBD1. Sequencing input: peripheral blood. The sequence was obtained from a human donor in a cohort sampled during active COVID-19. The CDR3, as DNA: TGTGCCAGTACCACATCCGGGACAGGGCGGCACGAGCAGTACTTC. It translates to CASTTSGTGRHEQYF. Filled out from reference TRBV19 and TRBJ2-7, the complete variable domain reads DGGITQSPKYLFRKEGQNVTLSCEQNLNHDAMYWYRQDPGQGLRLIYYSQIVNDFQKGDIAEGYSVSREKKESFPLTVTSAQKNPTAFYLCASTTSGTGRHEQYFGPGTRLTVT.